This T cell receptor (beta chain) was recorded in a study of shared clonotypes between healthy human individuals. Study details: For every donor, three CD4 naive, three CD4 memory, two CD8 naive and one CD8 memory plates were used.

This CDR3 region has 15 residues. In germline, CDR1 is SGHDN, CDR2 FVKESK. V was trimmed by 0 bases and J by 1 base, leaving 10 bases between them. With respect to this clone: The antigen is not known.

At the deep level, the assay was run. Profiled with immunoSEQ multiplex PCR; TCRdb holds only in-frame clones, not every one. The profile shows around 1.9 million clones, just over 90% of them singletons. Naive CD8 isolation took CD45RO-negative cells positively selected for CCR7 and excluded terminally differentiated effector memory CD45RA+ cells. General observations from the study: Clonotypes shared by all four sorted-subset donors had higher generation probabilities than non-shared clonotypes. Of the naive CD4 clonotypes, around 5.2% were shared across a few donors.

The sequenced material came from naive CD8+ T cells from PBMCs. The rearrangement uses TRBV14 and TRBJ2-7; TRBD1 might be the D (7 bases). The sequence came from a young man in good health. Some clones in this sample may be carry-over from other donors' samples. DNA for the CDR3: TGTGCCAGCAGCCAAGACAGGGGGGTTTCCTACGAGCAGTACTTC. Its protein product is CASSQDRGVSYEQYF.